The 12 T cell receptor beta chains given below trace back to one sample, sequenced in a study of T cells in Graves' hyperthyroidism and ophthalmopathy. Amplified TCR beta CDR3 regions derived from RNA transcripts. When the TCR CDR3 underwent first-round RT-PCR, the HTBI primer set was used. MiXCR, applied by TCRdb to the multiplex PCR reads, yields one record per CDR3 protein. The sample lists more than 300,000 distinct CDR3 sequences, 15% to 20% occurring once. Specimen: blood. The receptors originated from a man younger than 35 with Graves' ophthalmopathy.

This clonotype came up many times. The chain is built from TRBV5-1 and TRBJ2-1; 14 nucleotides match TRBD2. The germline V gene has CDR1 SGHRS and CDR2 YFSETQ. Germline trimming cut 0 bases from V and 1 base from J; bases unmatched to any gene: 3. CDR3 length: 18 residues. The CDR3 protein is CASSLAGLAGVSYNEQFF. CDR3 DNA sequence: TGCGCCAGCAGCTTGGCGGGACTAGCGGGGGTATCCTACAATGAGCAGTTCTTC. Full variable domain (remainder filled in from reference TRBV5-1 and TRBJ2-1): KAGVTQTPRYLIKTRGQQVTLSCSPISGHRSVSWYQQTPGQGLQFLFEYFSETQRNKGNFPGRFSGRQFSNSRSEMNVSTLELGDSALYLCASSLAGLAGVSYNEQFFGPGTRLTVL.

The DNA for the CDR3 is TGTGCCAGCAGCGCCCGATACAATGAGCAGTTCTTC. It is translated as CASSARYNEQFF. The rearrangement links TRBV9 to TRBJ2-1; D gene uncertain. The V end lost 3 bases, the J end lost 4 bases, and 5 bases lay between the germline ends. Germline V gene data show CDR1 as SGDLS and CDR2 as YYNGEE. CDR3 length: 12 residues.

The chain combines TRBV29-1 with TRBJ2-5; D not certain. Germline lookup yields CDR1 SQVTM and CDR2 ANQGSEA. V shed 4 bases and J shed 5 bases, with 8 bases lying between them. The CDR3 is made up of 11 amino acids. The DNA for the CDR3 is TGCAGCGTTGTTTGGTTTGAGACCCAGTACTTC. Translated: CSVVWFETQYF.

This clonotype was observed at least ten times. The CDR3 DNA reads TGTGCCAGCAGCTTAATTAATACAGATACGCAGTATTTT. As protein: CASSLINTDTQYF. This chain joins TRBV7-3 and TRBJ2-3; D is uncertain. Germline V CDR1 and CDR2: SGHTA, FQGTGA. The CDR3 has 13 residues. V was trimmed by 1 base and J by 3 bases, leaving 5 bases between them.

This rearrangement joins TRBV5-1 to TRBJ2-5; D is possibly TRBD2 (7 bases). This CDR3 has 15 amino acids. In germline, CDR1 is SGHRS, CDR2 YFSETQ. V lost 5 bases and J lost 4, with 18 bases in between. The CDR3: CASRLSGGGRETQYF. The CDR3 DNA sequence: TGCGCCAGCAGGCTCTCGGGCGGGGGCAGAGAGACCCAGTACTTC.

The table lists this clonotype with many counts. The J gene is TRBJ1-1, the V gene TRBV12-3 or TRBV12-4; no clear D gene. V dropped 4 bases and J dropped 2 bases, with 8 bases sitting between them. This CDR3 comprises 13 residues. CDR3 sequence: CASSYGYNTEAFF. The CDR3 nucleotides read TGTGCCAGCAGTTATGGGTATAACACTGAAGCTTTCTTT.

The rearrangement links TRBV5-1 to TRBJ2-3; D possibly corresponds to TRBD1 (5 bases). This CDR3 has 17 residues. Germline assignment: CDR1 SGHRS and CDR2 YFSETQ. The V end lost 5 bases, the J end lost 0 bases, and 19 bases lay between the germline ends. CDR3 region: CASSSPGFWASTDTQYF. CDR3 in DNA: TGCGCCAGCAGTTCCCCAGGGTTCTGGGCTAGCACAGATACGCAGTATTTT.

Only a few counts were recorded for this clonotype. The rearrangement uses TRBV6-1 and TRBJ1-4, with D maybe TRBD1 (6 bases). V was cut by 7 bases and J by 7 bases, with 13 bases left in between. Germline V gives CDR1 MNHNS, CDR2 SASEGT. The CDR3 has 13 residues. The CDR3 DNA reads TGTGCCAGCACTGCAGGGGTGGGTGAAAAACTGTTTTTT. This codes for CASTAGVGEKLFF.

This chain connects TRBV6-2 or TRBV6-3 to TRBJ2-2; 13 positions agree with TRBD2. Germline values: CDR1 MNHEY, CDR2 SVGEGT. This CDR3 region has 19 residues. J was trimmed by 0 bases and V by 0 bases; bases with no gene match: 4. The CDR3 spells CASSYSGLAGDPNTGELFF. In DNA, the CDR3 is TGTGCCAGCAGTTACTCCGGACTAGCGGGGGATCCGAACACCGGGGAGCTGTTTTTT.

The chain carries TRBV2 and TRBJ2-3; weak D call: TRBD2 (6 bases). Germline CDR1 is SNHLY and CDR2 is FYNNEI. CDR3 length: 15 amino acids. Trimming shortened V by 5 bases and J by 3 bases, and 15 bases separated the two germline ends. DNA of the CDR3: TGTGCCAGCAGTCGCCGGGGCCGGGGGACAGATACGCAGTATTTT. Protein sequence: CASSRRGRGTDTQYF.

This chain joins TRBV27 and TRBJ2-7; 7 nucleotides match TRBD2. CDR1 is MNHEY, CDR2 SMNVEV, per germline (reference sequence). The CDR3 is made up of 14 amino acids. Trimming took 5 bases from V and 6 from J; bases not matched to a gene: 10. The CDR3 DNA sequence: TGTGCCAGCAGTAATCCGGGACGGGGGGTCGAGCAGTACTTC. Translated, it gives CASSNPGRGVEQYF.

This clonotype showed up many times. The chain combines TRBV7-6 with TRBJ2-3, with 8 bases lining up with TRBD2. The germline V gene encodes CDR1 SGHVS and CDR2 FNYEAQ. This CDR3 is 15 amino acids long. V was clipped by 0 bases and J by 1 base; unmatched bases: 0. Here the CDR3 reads CASSLALAGTDTQYF. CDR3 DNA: TGTGCCAGCAGCTTAGCACTAGCGGGCACAGATACGCAGTATTTT.